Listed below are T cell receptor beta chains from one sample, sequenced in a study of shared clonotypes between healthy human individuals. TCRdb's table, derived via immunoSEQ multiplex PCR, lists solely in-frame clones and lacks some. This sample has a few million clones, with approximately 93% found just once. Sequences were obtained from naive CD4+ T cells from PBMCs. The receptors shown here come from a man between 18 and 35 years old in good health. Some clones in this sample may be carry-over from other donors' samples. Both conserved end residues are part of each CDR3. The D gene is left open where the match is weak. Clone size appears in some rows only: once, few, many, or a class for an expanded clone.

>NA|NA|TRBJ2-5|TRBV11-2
TGTGCCAGCAGCTTAGTGCAGGGGTGGCCAGAGACCCAGTACTTC
CASSLVQGWPETQYF
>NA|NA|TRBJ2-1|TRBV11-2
TGTGCCAGCAGCGCCCAGATAGGCTCCTACAATGAGCAGTTCTTC
CASSAQIGSYNEQFF
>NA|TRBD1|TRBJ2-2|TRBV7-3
TGTGCCAGCAGCCAACAGGGGGTGGGGAACGCCGGGGAGCTGTTTTTT
CASSQQGVGNAGELFF
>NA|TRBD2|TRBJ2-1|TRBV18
TGTGCCAGCTCACCTTTGACTAGCTCTTACAATGAGCAGTTCTTC
CASSPLTSSYNEQFF
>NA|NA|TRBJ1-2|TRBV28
TGTGCCAGCAGTTCTCAGGGTAACTATGGCTACACCTTC
CASSSQGNYGYTF
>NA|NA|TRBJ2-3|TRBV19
TGTGCCAGTAGCCGGGGAACAGGGAGCACAGATACGCAGTATTTT
CASSRGTGSTDTQYF
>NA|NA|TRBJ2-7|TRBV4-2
TGTGCCAGCAGCCAAGTCTTGTCGATTCCCTACGAGCAGTACTTC
CASSQVLSIPYEQYF
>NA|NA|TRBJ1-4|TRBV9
TGTGCCAGCAGCGTACAATCGTGGACAGCTACGGCAACTAATGAAAAACTGTTTTTT
CASSVQSWTATATNEKLFF
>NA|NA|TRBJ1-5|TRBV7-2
TGTGCCAGCAGCTTAAAGCCACAAAGCAATCAGCCCCAGCATTTT
CASSLKPQSNQPQHF
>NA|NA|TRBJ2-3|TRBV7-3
TGTGCCAGCAGCTCCCCGGGACACCTCACAGATACGCAGTATTTT
CASSSPGHLTDTQYF
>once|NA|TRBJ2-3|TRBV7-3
TGTGCCAGCGGCGTGGTGGGCACAGATACGCAGTATTTT
CASGVVGTDTQYF
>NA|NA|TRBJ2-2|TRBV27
TGTGCCAGTCGGATGGACAGAACCACCGGGGAGCTGTTTTTT
CASRMDRTTGELFF
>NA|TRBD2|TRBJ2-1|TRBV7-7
TGTGCCAGCAGTCGGGACTATGACAATGAGCAGTTCTTC
CASSRDYDNEQFF
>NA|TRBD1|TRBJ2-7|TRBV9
TGTGCCAGCAGCGTAGGCCAGGGGGTATCCTACGAGCAGTACTTC
CASSVGQGVSYEQYF
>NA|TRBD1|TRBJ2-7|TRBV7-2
TGTGCCAGCAGCCCACCAGGGACAGGGAGAACCTACGAGCAGTACTTC
CASSPPGTGRTYEQYF
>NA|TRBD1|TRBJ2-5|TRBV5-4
TGTGCCAGCACCCCAGGACAGGTTGCCCAAGAGACCCAGTACTTC
CASTPGQVAQETQYF
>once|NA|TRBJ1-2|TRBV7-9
TGTGCCAGCAGCTTAGGGGCGGCAGGCTATGGCTACACCTTC
CASSLGAAGYGYTF
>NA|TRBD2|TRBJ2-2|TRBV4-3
TGCGCCAGCAGCCAAGGGTCGTCTAGCGGGTATACCGGGGAGCTGTTTTTT
CASSQGSSSGYTGELFF
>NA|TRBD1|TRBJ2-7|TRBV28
TGTGCCAGCGGAGCCGCCCCGGGACAGAACTACGAGCAGTACTTC
CASGAAPGQNYEQYF
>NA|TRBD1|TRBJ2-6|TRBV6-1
TGTGCCAGCAGTCAAGGACAGGGGAAATTCTCTGGGGCCAACGTCCTGACTTTC
CASSQGQGKFSGANVLTF
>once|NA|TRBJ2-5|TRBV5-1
TGCGCCAGCAGCTTGAGAATCCCAGTTCAAGAGACCCAGTACTTC
CASSLRIPVQETQYF
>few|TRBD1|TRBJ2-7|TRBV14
TGTGCCAGCAGCCCGGACAGGGTGCTCTACGAGCAGTACTTC
CASSPDRVLYEQYF
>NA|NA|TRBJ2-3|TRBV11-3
TGTGCCAGCAGCTTTGATGGGCTACCCACAGATACGCAGTATTTT
CASSFDGLPTDTQYF
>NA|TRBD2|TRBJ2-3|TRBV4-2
TGTGCCAGCAGCCAAGATTGGGTTCTAGCGGGGAATCCCCCAGATACGCAGTATTTT
CASSQDWVLAGNPPDTQYF
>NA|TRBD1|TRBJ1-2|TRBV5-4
TGTGCCAGCAGCGGAACAGGGGGGAGTTCCCGCTACACCTTC
CASSGTGGSSRYTF
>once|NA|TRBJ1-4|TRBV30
TGTGCCTGGAGCCTCGGGACAACTCCTAATGAAAAACTGTTTTTT
CAWSLGTTPNEKLFF
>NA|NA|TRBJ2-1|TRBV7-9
TGTGCCAGCAGCTTAGGCCCGTTTCGGGTAAACAATGAGCAGTTCTTC
CASSLGPFRVNNEQFF
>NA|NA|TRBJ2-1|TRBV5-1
TGCGCCAGCAGCAGCGTCCCTAGCGCCGATGAGCAGTTCTTC
CASSSVPSADEQFF
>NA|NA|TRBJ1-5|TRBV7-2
TGTGCCAGCAGCTTCGGGAATCAGCCCCAGCATTTT
CASSFGNQPQHF
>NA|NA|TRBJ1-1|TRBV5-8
TGTGCCAGCAGCTTGGGAGGGGTATATGCTGAAGCTTTCTTT
CASSLGGVYAEAFF
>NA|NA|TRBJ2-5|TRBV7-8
TGTGCCAGCAGCTTAGCGACCCAGTACTTC
CASSLATQYF
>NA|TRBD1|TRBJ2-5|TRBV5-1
TGCGCCAGCAGCGTCACCGGGACAGGAGAAGAGACCCAGTACTTC
CASSVTGTGEETQYF
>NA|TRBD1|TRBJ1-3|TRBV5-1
TGCGCCAGCAGCTTGGAACAGGGGGGAAACACCATATATTTT
CASSLEQGGNTIYF
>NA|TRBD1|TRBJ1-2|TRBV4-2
TGTGCCAGCAGCCAACCAGGGGGCAACTATGGCTACACCTTC
CASSQPGGNYGYTF
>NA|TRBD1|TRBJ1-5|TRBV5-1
TGCGCCAGCAGCTTCGGGACAGGGGGCGAGCCCCAGCATTTT
CASSFGTGGEPQHF
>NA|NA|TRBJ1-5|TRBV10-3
TGTGCCATCAGTGTTTCACAGACCAATCAGCCCCAGCATTTT
CAISVSQTNQPQHF
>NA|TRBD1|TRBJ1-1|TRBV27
TGTGCCAGCAGCAACCAGGGGGGTCTTACTGAAGCTTTCTTT
CASSNQGGLTEAFF
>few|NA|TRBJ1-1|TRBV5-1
TGCGCCAGCAGCTTGTTGGCAGACACTGAAGCTTTCTTT
CASSLLADTEAFF
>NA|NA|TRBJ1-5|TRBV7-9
TGTGCCAGCAGCTTAGCGTTGGGGGACACTAATAGCAATCAGCCCCAGCATTTT
CASSLALGDTNSNQPQHF
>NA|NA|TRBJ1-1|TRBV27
TGTGCCAGCCACCGTGGGTCGAACACTGAAGCTTTCTTT
CASHRGSNTEAFF
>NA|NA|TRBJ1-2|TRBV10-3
TGTGCCATCAGTGAGTCGACTTCTGATCCATCCCGGCGAGCTTACTACACCTTC
CAISESTSDPSRRAYYTF
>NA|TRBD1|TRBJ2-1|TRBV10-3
TGTGCCATCAGCGGGGACAGTTGGAATGAGCAGTTCTTC
CAISGDSWNEQFF
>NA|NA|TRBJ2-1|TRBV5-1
TGCGCCAGCAGCTTGGCCCGGTACCAAAGCAATGAGCAGTTCTTC
CASSLARYQSNEQFF
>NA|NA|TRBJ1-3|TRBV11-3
TGTGCCAGCAGCTTAACCGGGCGCTCTGGAAACACCATATATTTT
CASSLTGRSGNTIYF
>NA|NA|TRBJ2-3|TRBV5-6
TGTGCCAGCAGCTTGGGGTTCTTGGGCACAGATACGCAGTATTTT
CASSLGFLGTDTQYF
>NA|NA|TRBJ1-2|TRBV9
TGTGCCAGCAGCCCTCACAGGGACGGTTATGGCTACACCTTC
CASSPHRDGYGYTF
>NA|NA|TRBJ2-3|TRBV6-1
TGTGCCAGCAGTGCGTGGGGCTCAGATACGCAGTATTTT
CASSAWGSDTQYF
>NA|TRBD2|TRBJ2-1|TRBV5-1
TGCGCCAGCAGCCCTATGACTAGCGGGGTAGATGAGCAGTTCTTC
CASSPMTSGVDEQFF
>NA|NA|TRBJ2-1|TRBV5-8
TGTGCCAGCAGCTTGGTTGACAGGAGCTCCTACAATGAGCAGTTCTTC
CASSLVDRSSYNEQFF
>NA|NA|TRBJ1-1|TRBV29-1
TGCAGCGCTGAGGGGGTTGGGGCGGCGGGAGCTTTCTTT
CSAEGVGAAGAFF
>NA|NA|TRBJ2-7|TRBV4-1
TGCGCCAGCAGCCAAGATTTAGGCAGGGGAGGTGCTGTGGTGCAGTACTTC
CASSQDLGRGGAVVQYF
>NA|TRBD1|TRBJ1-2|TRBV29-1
TGCAGCGTGCCCGACAGGGGCCCATTCTATGGCTACACCTTC
CSVPDRGPFYGYTF
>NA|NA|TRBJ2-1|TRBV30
TGTGCCTGGTCCCTCGGGGCAACCTACAATGAGCAGTTCTTC
CAWSLGATYNEQFF
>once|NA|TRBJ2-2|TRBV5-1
TGCGCCAGCAGCGTAGGGAGTATGGGGTTCGCCGGGGAGCTGTTTTTT
CASSVGSMGFAGELFF
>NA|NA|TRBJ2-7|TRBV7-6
TGTGCCAGCAGCTTAGGTGGGACTCCTATCTACGAGCAGTACTTC
CASSLGGTPIYEQYF
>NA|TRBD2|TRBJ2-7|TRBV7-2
TGTGCCAGCAGCCCACTAGCGGGAGTACGCGAGCAGTACTTC
CASSPLAGVREQYF
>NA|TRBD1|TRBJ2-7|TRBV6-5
TGTGCCAGCAGCATGGACAGGGGAACCTACGAGCAGTACTTC
CASSMDRGTYEQYF